This T cell receptor beta chain was obtained from a study of cytomegalovirus exposure and HLA in healthy donors. The length of the CDR3 is 13 residues. Germline V gene lookup returns CDR1 SGDLS and CDR2 YYNGEE. J lost 8 bases, V lost 3 bases, and 5 bases had no gene match. Sequenced by immunoSEQ multiplex PCR; TCRdb stores in-frame clones only, minus some. Of under 150,000 clones in the sample, around 87% were seen once. The sample was PBMCs. The V call is TRBV9, the J call TRBJ2-7; 10 bases fit TRBD2. The origin of this receptor is a young man in good health and CMV-seropositive. DNA for the CDR3: TGTGCCAGCAGCGAGGGGACTAGCGAGAAGCAGTACTTC. This translates into CASSEGTSEKQYF.